This T cell receptor (beta chain) was captured by sequencing in a study of shared clonotypes between healthy human individuals. Replicate PCRs run on sorted subsets employed about 220 ng DNA, tens of thousands of T cell genomes. Source study methods: For the immunoSEQ data, sequences were junction-only without quality scores, so filtering differed. Produced via immunoSEQ multiplex PCR; TCRdb's table is partial and in-frame only. V, J and clone size derive from that table, while D and trimming were established from the DNA sequence. Here the sample spans about 2,100,000 clones, around 93% being singletons. This clone has only a few counts. What it binds is unknown. The study's findings and limits: Naive subsets typically showed greater estimated richness than memory subsets. Having only a few donors restricted how much genetic and exposure-history diversity was captured.

V lost 6 bases to trimming and J lost 3 bases, with 11 bases between them. Germline CDR1 is ENHRY and CDR2 is SYGVKD. The CDR3 spans 13 residues. As defined, naive CD8 cells were CD45RO-negative and positively selected for CCR7, with terminally differentiated effector memory CD45RA+ cells excluded. The TCR originated in a man between 18 and 35 years old in good health. Some clones in this sample may be carry-over from other donors' samples. The sequenced material came from naive CD8+ T cells from PBMCs. The rearrangement joins TRBV10-3 to TRBJ1-1; D is unclear. DNA of the CDR3: TGTGCCATCAGCAGGACTGTTGACACTGAAGCTTTCTTT. This translates into CAISRTVDTEAFF.